These 16 T cell receptor beta chains originate from one sample sequenced in a study of T cell repertoires in cytomegalovirus infection. Antigens of these TCRs are unknown. MiXCR, run by TCRdb on the reads, gives a single entry per CDR3 protein. The data show tens of thousands of distinct CDR3 sequences, more than 25% seen once. The material was CD8+ T cells from cultured PBMCs, obtained from culture after CMV antigen stimulation. The receptor set was obtained from a human donor in good health (CMV status not recorded). Some clones in this sample may be carry-over from other donors' samples.

The gene calls are TRBV7-8 and TRBJ2-5; 8 nucleotides align to TRBD2. Germline values: CDR1 SGHVS, CDR2 FQNEAQ. This CDR3 is 15 amino acids long. V trimming: 4 bases; J trimming: 6 bases; junction bases outside the gene matches: 10. CDR3 sequence: CASSSERTSTKTQYF. CDR3 coding DNA: TGTGCCAGCAGCTCGGAGAGGACTAGCACCAAGACCCAGTACTTC.

The chain employs TRBV7-8 and TRBJ1-5, with TRBD1 identical over 7 bases. From germline, CDR1 is SGHVS and CDR2 FQNEAQ. V was clipped by 3 bases and J by 7 bases; unmatched bases: 12. This CDR3 has 16 amino acids. CDR3 in amino acids: CASSLRTGSSGQPQHF. CDR3 DNA: TGTGCCAGCAGCTTGAGGACAGGCTCTTCGGGGCAGCCCCAGCATTTT.

This clonotype has ten or more counts. This rearrangement joins TRBV7-9 to TRBJ2-7; 10 nucleotides align to TRBD1. V was pared by 3 bases and J by 2 bases, with 4 bases of the junction left unmatched. The germline V gene encodes CDR1 SEHNR and CDR2 FQNEAQ (reference sequence). This CDR3 contains 15 residues. The CDR3: CASSFSGQGAYEQYF. The CDR3 nucleotides are TGTGCCAGCAGCTTCTCTGGACAGGGGGCCTACGAGCAGTACTTC.

This clonotype was seen ten or more times. J is TRBJ1-3 and V is TRBV19; maybe TRBD1 (5 bases). This CDR3 has 14 residues. CDR1 is LNHDA and CDR2 is SQIVND in the germline V gene (reference sequence). Trimming stripped 9 bases from V and 0 bases from J, with 12 bases between. CDR3: CASQQDYSGNTIYF. In DNA, the CDR3 is TGTGCCAGCCAACAGGATTACTCTGGAAACACCATATATTTT.

The chain is built from TRBV20-1 and TRBJ2-7; 11 bases align to TRBD2. Germline loops: CDR1 DFQATT, CDR2 SNEGSKA (reference sequence). This CDR3 has 14 amino acids. After removal of 6 bases from V and 7 bases from J, the junction contained 11 bases not matched to a gene. The CDR3 DNA reads TGCAGTGCCACCGGGACTAGCGGATTCACTGAGCAGTACTTC. Amino acids: CSATGTSGFTEQYF.

This clonotype came up a few times. The gene calls are TRBV11-3 and TRBJ2-2, with D unclear. Germline V CDR1 and CDR2: SGHNT, YENEEA. V gave up 4 bases and J gave up 7 bases, with 4 bases separating them. This CDR3 has 11 residues. CDR3 protein: CASSWGGELFF. The CDR3 bases are TGTGCCAGCAGCTGGGGCGGGGAGCTGTTTTTT.

The chain has TRBV18 and TRBJ2-4; D possibly corresponds to TRBD2 (5 bases). This CDR3 spans 14 amino acids. Germline CDR1 reads KGHSH; CDR2 reads LQKENI. Trimming took 0 bases from V and 9 from J, leaving 12 bases between them. DNA of the CDR3: TGTGCCAGCTCACCACCCGAGGACTTCGGCATTCAGTACTTC. It is translated as CASSPPEDFGIQYF.

This clonotype was found a few times. The chain joins TRBV5-6 to TRBJ2-7; D uncertain. The V end was cut by 0 bases, the J end by 3 bases, with 7 bases between. CDR1 is SGHDT, CDR2 YYEEEE, per germline. CDR3 length: 13 amino acids. The CDR3 nucleotides are TGTGCCAGCAGCTTGGCTAGAAGCTACGAGCAGTACTTC. It translates to CASSLARSYEQYF.

This rearrangement joins TRBV27 to TRBJ2-5, with D possibly matching TRBD2 (5 bases). Germline V lookup: CDR1 MNHEY, CDR2 SMNVEV (reference sequence). Deletions cut 5 bases from V and 1 base from J, with 20 bases between. The CDR3 extends over 17 amino acids. The CDR3: CASSPMRAGPSQETQYF. In nucleotides, the CDR3 is TGTGCCAGCAGTCCCATGAGGGCGGGCCCCAGCCAAGAGACCCAGTACTTC.

The rearrangement joins TRBV4-2 to TRBJ2-3; D uncertain. Germline V gene lookup returns CDR1 LGHNA and CDR2 YNFKEQ. The CDR3 consists of 14 residues. V lost 1 base, J lost 6 bases, and 11 bases lay in between. CDR3 bases: TGTGCCAGCAGCCAAGCGGTGTCCGGCGATACGCAGTATTTT. As protein: CASSQAVSGDTQYF.

This rearrangement joins TRBV20-1 to TRBJ2-7; 8 bases line up with TRBD2. Germline loops: CDR1 DFQATT, CDR2 SNEGSKA (reference sequence). J was trimmed by 1 base and V by 3 bases; bases with no gene match: 5. CDR3 length equals 14 residues. DNA for the CDR3: TGCAGTGCTAGGGAACTAGCGGTATCCTACGAGCAGTACTTC. This translates into CSARELAVSYEQYF.

This clonotype showed up many times. The chain couples TRBV7-2 to TRBJ1-6; no reliable D call. Per germline, CDR1 SGHTA and CDR2 FQGNSA. Trimming pared 7 bases from V and 4 bases from J, leaving 8 bases between. CDR3 size: 13 residues. CDR3 sequence: CASTLPYNSPLHF. CDR3 coding DNA: TGTGCCAGCACCCTCCCTTATAATTCACCCCTCCACTTT.

The V and J genes are TRBV11-2 and TRBJ2-5; TRBD2 agrees at 10 bases. With V trimmed by 5 bases and J by 0 bases, 6 bases remained unmatched. The CDR3 has 16 amino acids. The germline V gene has CDR1 SGHAT and CDR2 FQNNGV. The CDR3 loop is CASSTGLAPDQETQYF. The DNA of the CDR3 is TGTGCCAGCAGCACGGGACTAGCGCCCGACCAAGAGACCCAGTACTTC.

The rearrangement links TRBV7-9 to TRBJ1-1, with TRBD1 as a possible D gene (5 bases). V was pared by 1 base and J by 4 bases, with 10 bases between. The CDR3 totals 14 residues. CDR1 and CDR2 from the germline V gene are SEHNR and FQNEAQ (reference sequence). The CDR3 DNA reads as TGTGCCAGCAGCTTAGGACTGGGGGGCACTGAAGCTTTCTTT. Amino acid sequence: CASSLGLGGTEAFF.

On this clonotype: An end of the junction differs from the germline gene, which may be a read error. The V and J genes are TRBV12-3 or TRBV12-4 and TRBJ2-2; 8 bases match TRBD2. CDR3 size: 17 residues. The CDR3 protein is CASTPMAGGPKTGELFF. CDR3 nucleotides: TGTGCCAGCACCCCCATGGCGGGAGGCCCGAAGACCGGGGAGCTGTTTTTT.

In this sample, this clonotype turned up many times. The chain uses TRBV15 and TRBJ2-1, with 9 bases aligning to TRBD1. The germline V gene has CDR1 LNHNV and CDR2 YYDKDF (reference sequence). Trimming took 3 bases from V and 6 from J; bases not matched to a gene: 0. This CDR3 region has 13 residues. The CDR3 spells CATSRGQGNEQFF. The DNA of the CDR3 is TGTGCCACCAGCAGGGGACAGGGCAATGAGCAGTTCTTC. Drawing the rest from reference TRBV15 and TRBJ2-1, the complete variable domain is DAMVIQNPRYQVTQFGKPVTLSCSQTLNHNVMYWYQQKSSQAPKLLFHYYDKDFNNEADTPDNFQSRRPNTSFCFLDIRSPGLGDTAMYLCATSRGQGNEQFFGPGTRLTVL.